What follows are 9 T cell receptor beta chains derived from one specimen sequenced in a study of shared clonotypes between healthy human individuals. Profiling relied on immunoSEQ multiplex PCR, and the TCRdb table lists in-frame clones only, not all of them. Of about 1.9 million clones in the sample, around 95% were seen once. Only CD45RO-negative cells positively selected for CCR7 counted as naive CD8 cells, so terminally differentiated effector memory CD45RA+ cells were excluded. The sequenced sample consisted of naive CD8+ T cells from PBMCs. The receptors shown here come from a man younger than 35 in good health. Some clones in this sample may be carry-over from other donors' samples.

The rearrangement uses TRBV7-9 and TRBJ1-1; 9 nucleotides agree with TRBD1. The germline V gene encodes CDR1 SEHNR and CDR2 FQNEAQ (reference sequence). The CDR3 contains 15 residues. V lost 3 bases and J lost 1; bases outside the gene matches: 3. The CDR3 sequence: CASSLAGQGNTEAFF. Here the CDR3 DNA reads TGTGCCAGCAGCTTGGCGGGACAGGGGAACACTGAAGCTTTCTTT. Variable domain in full (rest from reference TRBV7-9 and TRBJ1-1): DTGVSQNPRHKITKRGQNVTFRCDPISEHNRLYWYRQTLGQGPEFLTYFQNEAQLEKSRLLSDRFSAERPKGSFSTLEIQRTEQGDSAMYLCASSLAGQGNTEAFFGQGTRLTVV.

Notes on this clone: The sample has other DNA sequences that encode this CDR3 too. The CDR3 spells CASSRLGQGYEQYF. DNA of the CDR3: TGTGCCAGCAGTAGGTTGGGACAGGGCTACGAGCAGTACTTC. The chain joins TRBV27 to TRBJ2-7; 9 bases agree with TRBD1. V gave up 5 bases and J gave up 3 bases; unmatched junction bases: 5. The CDR3 loop spans 14 amino acids. The germline V gene has CDR1 MNHEY and CDR2 SMNVEV (reference sequence).

The chain couples TRBV7-9 to TRBJ2-1, with TRBD1 identical over 8 bases. Germline lookup yields CDR1 SEHNR and CDR2 FQNEAQ (reference sequence). V trimming: 5 bases; J trimming: 9 bases; junction bases outside the gene matches: 9. The CDR3 has 14 residues. In DNA form, the CDR3 reads TGTGCCAGCAGCCCACCGGGACAGGTAGGTGAGCAGTTCTTC. Protein product: CASSPPGQVGEQFF.

This clone was seen once. The chain combines TRBV7-2 with TRBJ2-5; the D is unclear. V was trimmed by 5 bases and J by 0 bases, leaving 10 bases between them. The CDR3 length is 14 residues. Per germline, CDR1 SGHTA and CDR2 FQGNSA. The CDR3 sequence: CASSPDAYQETQYF. The CDR3 DNA sequence: TGTGCCAGCAGCCCGGACGCGTACCAAGAGACCCAGTACTTC.

The J gene is TRBJ1-1, the V gene TRBV11-2, with a possible D match to TRBD1 (5 bases). Trimming stripped 1 base from V and 2 bases from J, with 11 bases between. From germline, CDR1 is SGHAT and CDR2 FQNNGV. This CDR3 has 15 amino acids. In DNA form, the CDR3 reads TGTGCCAGCAGCTTAGCGGGACGGGGAAACACTGAAGCTTTCTTT. Amino acids: CASSLAGRGNTEAFF.

The sample holds one count of this clone. The chain links TRBV9 to TRBJ1-3; no definite D call. CDR1 is SGDLS and CDR2 is YYNGEE in the germline V gene. The V gene lost 2 bases and the J gene lost 0 bases, with 12 bases spanning the gap. This CDR3 has 16 amino acids. CDR3 sequence: CASSVNKADSGNTIYF. The DNA of the CDR3 is TGTGCCAGCAGCGTCAACAAAGCAGACTCTGGAAACACCATATATTTT.

CDR3 coding DNA: TGTGCCAGCTGGGGGGACAACTATGGCTACACCTTC. As protein: CASWGDNYGYTF. This chain links TRBV5-4 with TRBJ1-2, with TRBD1 as a possible D gene (5 bases). With 7 bases removed from V and 2 bases from J, the gap between germline ends came to 9 bases. Germline-derived CDR1 and CDR2 are SGHNT and YYREEE (reference sequence). This CDR3 spans 12 amino acids. Full variable domain (remainder filled in from reference TRBV5-4 and TRBJ1-2): ETGVTQSPTHLIKTRGQQVTLRCSSQSGHNTVSWYQQALGQGPQFIFQYYREEENGRGNFPPRFSGLQFPNYSSELNVNALELDDSALYLCASWGDNYGYTFGSGTRLTVV.

The J gene is TRBJ2-5, the V gene TRBV4-1; 11 bases map to TRBD2. Trimming at V came to 1 base and at J to 1 base, leaving 17 bases not matched to a gene. Germline assignment: CDR1 MGHRA and CDR2 YSYEKL. The CDR3 is made up of 21 amino acids. CDR3 nucleotides: TGCGCCAGCAGCCAAGTAAGGTCGGTGGATGGGACTAGCGGAGCCCAAGAGACCCAGTACTTC. Translated, it gives CASSQVRSVDGTSGAQETQYF.

V and J are TRBV19 and TRBJ1-5; tentative D call: TRBD1 (5 bases). Germline CDR1 reads LNHDA; CDR2 reads SQIVND (reference sequence). The CDR3 consists of 18 residues. V was clipped by 7 bases and J by 2 bases, with 24 bases between them. CDR3 loop: CASNSGTREGYGNQPQHF. In nucleotides, the CDR3 is TGTGCCAGTAATTCAGGGACCAGGGAGGGATATGGCAATCAGCCCCAGCATTTT.